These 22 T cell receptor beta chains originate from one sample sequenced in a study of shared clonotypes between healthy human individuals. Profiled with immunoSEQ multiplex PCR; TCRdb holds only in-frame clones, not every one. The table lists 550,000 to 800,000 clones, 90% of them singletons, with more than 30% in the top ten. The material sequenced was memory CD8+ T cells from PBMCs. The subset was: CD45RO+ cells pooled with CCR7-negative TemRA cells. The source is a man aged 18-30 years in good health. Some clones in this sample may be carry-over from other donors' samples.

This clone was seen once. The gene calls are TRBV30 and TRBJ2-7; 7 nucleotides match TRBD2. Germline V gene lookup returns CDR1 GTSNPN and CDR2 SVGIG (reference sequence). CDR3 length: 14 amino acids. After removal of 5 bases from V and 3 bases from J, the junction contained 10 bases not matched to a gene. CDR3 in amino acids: CAWRPGLGLYEQYF. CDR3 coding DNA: TGTGCCTGGCGTCCAGGACTAGGGCTCTACGAGCAGTACTTC.

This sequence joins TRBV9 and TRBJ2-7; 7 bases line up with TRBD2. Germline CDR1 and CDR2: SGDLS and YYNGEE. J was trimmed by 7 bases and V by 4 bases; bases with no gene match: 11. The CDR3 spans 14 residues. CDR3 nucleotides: TGTGCCAGCAGCCTGGGCGGGAGCAAAGATGAGCAGTACTTC. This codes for CASSLGGSKDEQYF.

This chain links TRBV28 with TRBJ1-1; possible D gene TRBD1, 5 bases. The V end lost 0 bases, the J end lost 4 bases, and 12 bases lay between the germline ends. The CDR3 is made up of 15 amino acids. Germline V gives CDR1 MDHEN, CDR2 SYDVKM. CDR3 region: CASSLWMRGGTEAFF. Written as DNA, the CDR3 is TGTGCCAGCAGTTTATGGATGAGGGGCGGCACTGAAGCTTTCTTT.

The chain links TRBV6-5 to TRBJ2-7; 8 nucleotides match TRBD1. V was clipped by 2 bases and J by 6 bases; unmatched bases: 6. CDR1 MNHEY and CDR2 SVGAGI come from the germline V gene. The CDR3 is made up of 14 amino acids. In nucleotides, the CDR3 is TGTGCCAGCAGTTACATCGGACAGGGCAGCGAGCAGTACTTC. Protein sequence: CASSYIGQGSEQYF.

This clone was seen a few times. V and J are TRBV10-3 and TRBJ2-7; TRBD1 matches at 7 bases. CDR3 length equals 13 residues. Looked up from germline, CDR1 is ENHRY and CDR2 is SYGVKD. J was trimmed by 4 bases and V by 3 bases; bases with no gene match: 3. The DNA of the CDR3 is TGTGCCATCAGTGATAGGACAGGTTACGAGCAGTACTTC. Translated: CAISDRTGYEQYF.

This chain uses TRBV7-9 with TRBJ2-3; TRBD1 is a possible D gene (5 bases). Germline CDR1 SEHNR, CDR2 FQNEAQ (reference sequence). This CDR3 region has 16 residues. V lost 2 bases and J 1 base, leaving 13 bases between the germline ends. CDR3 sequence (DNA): TGTGCCAGCAGCTTATTGGTCAGGGAACGCACAGATACGCAGTATTTT. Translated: CASSLLVRERTDTQYF.

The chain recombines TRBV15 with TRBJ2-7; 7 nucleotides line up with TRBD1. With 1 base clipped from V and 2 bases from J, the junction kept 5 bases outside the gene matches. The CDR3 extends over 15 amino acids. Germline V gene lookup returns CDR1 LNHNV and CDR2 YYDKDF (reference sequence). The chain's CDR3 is CATSRVRQGPYEQYF. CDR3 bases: TGTGCCACCAGCAGAGTTAGACAGGGCCCCTACGAGCAGTACTTC.

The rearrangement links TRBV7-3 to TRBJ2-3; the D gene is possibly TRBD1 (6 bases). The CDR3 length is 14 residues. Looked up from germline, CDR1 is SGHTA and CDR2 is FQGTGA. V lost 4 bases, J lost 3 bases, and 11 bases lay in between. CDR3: CASSWDQGTDTQYF. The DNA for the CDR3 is TGTGCCAGCAGCTGGGATCAGGGGACAGATACGCAGTATTTT.

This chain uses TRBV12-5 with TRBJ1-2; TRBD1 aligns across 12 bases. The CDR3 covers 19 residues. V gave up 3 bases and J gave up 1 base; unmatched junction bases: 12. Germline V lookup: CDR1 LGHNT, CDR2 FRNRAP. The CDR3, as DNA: TGTGCTAGTGGTTTTTCGGACCGGGACAGGGGGCTTCTTAACTATGGCTACACCTTC. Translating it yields CASGFSDRDRGLLNYGYTF.

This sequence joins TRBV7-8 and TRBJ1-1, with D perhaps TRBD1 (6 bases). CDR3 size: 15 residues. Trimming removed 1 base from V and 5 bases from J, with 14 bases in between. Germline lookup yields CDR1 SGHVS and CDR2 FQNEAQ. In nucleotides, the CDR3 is TGTGCCAGCAGCTTAGGTTGGGTCCAGGGGACTGAAGCTTTCTTT. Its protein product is CASSLGWVQGTEAFF.

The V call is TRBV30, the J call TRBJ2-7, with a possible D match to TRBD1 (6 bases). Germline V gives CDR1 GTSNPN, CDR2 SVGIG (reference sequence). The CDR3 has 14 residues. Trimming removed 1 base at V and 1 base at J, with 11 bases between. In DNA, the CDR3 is TGTGCCTGGAGTGCCCACAGGGTGTCCTACGAGCAGTACTTC. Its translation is CAWSAHRVSYEQYF.

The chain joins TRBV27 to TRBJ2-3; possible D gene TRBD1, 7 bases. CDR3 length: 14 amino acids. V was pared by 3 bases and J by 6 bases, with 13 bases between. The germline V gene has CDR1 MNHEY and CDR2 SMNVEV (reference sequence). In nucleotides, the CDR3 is TGTGCCAGCAGTTTCCGGGACAGCGGGGATACGCAGTATTTT. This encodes CASSFRDSGDTQYF.

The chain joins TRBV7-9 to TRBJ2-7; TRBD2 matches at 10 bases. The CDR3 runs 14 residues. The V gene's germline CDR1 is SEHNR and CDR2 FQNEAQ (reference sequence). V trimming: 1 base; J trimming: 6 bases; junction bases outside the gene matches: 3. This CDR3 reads CASSLVIAGGEQYF. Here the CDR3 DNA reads TGTGCCAGCAGCTTAGTGATAGCGGGAGGCGAGCAGTACTTC.

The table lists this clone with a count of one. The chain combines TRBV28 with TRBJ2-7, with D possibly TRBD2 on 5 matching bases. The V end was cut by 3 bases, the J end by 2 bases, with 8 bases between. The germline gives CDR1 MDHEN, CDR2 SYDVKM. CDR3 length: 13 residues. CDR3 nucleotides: TGTGCCAGCAGTTTGAGGGCAACCTACGAGCAGTACTTC. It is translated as CASSLRATYEQYF. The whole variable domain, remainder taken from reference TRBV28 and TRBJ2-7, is DVKVTQSSRYLVKRTGEKVFLECVQDMDHENMFWYRQDPGLGLRLIYFSYDVKMKEKGDIPEGYSVSREKKERFSLILESASTNQTSMYLCASSLRATYEQYFGPGTRLTVT.

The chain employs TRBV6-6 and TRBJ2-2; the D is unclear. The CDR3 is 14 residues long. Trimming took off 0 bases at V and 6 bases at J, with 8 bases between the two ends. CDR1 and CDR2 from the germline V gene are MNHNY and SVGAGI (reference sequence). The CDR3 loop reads CASSYSVPAGELFF. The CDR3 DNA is TGTGCCAGCAGTTACTCAGTTCCAGCCGGGGAGCTGTTTTTT.

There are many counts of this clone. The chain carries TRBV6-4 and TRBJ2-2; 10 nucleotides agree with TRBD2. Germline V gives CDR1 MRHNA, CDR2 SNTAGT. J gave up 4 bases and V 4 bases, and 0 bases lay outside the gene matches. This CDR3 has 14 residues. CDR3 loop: CASSASGSTGELFF. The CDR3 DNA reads TGTGCCAGCAGTGCTAGCGGGAGCACCGGGGAGCTGTTTTTT.

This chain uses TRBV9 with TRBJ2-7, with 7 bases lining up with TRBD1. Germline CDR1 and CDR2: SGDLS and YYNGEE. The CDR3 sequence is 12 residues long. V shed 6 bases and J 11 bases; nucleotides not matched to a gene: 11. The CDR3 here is CASNQKPGQKYF. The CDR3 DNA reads TGTGCCAGCAATCAAAAACCGGGACAGAAGTACTTC. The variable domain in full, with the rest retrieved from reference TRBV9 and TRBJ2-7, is DSGVTQTPKHLITATGQRVTLRCSPRSGDLSVYWYQQSLDQGLQFLIQYYNGEERAKGNILERFSAQQFPDLHSELNLSSLELGDSALYFCASNQKPGQKYFGPGTRLTVT.

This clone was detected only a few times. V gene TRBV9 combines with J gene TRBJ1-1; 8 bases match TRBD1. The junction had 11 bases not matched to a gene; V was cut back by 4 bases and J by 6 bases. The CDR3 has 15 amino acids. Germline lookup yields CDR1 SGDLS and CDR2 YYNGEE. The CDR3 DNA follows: TGTGCCAGCAGCATCGCGACAGGGGAAGGGTCTGAAGCTTTCTTT. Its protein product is CASSIATGEGSEAFF.

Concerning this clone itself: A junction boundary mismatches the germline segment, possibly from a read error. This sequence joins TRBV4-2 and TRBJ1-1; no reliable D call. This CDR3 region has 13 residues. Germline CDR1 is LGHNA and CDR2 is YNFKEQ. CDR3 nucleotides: TGTGCCAGCAACCAAATGAAGGGCACTGAAGCTTTCTTT. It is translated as CASNQMKGTEAFF.

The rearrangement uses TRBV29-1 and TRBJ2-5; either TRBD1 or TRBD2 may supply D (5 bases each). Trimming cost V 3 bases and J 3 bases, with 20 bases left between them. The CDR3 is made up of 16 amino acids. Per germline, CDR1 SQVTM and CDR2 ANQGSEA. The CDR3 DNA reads TGCAGCGTTGATGTGCGGGCCCGGCGAGGGGAAGAGACCCAGTACTTC. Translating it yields CSVDVRARRGEETQYF.

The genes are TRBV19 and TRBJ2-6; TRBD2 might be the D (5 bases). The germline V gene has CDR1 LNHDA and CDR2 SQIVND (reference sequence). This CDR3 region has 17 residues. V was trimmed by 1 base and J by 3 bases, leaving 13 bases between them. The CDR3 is CASSIGPLGSGANVLTF. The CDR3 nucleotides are TGTGCCAGTAGTATAGGCCCGCTGGGGAGTGGGGCCAACGTCCTGACTTTC.

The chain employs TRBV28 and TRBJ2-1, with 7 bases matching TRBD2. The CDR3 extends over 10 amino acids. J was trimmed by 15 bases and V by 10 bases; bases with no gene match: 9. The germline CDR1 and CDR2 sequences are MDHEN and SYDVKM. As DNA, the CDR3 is TGTGCCATCGGGGGGAGTGGCGGGTTCTTC. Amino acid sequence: CAIGGSGGFF.